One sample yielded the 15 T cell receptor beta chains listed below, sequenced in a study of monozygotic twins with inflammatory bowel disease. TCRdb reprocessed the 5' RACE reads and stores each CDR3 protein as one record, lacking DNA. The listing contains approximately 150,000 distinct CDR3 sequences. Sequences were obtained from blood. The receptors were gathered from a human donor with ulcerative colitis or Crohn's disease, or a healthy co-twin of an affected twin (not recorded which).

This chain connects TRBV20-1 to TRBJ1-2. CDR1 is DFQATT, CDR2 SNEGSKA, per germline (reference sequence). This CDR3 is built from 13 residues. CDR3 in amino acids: CSARGPDYYGYTF.

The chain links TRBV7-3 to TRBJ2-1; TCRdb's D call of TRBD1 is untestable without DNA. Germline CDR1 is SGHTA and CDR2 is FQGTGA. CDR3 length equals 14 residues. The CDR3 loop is CASSPTGTYNEQFF.

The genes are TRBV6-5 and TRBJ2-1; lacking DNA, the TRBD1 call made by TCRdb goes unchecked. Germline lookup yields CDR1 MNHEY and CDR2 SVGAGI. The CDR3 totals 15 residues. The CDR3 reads CASSYHRQGLSEQFF.

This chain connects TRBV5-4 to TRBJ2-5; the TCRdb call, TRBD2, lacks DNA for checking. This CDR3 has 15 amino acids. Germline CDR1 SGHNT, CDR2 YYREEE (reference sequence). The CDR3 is CASSLALGRQETQYF.

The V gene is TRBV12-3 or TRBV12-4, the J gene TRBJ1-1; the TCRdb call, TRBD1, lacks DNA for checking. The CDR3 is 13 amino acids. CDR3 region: CASSFGPGTEAFF.

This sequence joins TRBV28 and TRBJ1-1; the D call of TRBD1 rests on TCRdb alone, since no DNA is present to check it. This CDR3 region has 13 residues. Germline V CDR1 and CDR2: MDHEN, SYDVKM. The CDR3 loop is CASSGGTKAEAFF.

CDR3 protein: CASSAMGGSYNEQFF. The chain couples TRBV7-2 to TRBJ2-1; the D gene TCRdb calls, TRBD1, cannot be checked with no DNA. The CDR3 totals 15 residues. CDR1 and CDR2 (germline): SGHTA, FQGNSA.

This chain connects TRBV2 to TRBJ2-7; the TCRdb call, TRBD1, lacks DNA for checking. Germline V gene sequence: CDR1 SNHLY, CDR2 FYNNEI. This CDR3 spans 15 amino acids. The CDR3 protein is CASSAQGRGPYEQYF.

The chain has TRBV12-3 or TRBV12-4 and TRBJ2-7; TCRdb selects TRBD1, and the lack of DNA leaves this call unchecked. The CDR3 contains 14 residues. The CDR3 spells CASSGRDGRYEQYF.

The CDR3: CSARLAGYSGANVLTF. The chain combines TRBV20-1 with TRBJ2-6; TCRdb indicates TRBD2, and absent DNA this call remains unverified. Germline V gene lookup returns CDR1 DFQATT and CDR2 SNEGSKA (reference sequence). CDR3 length: 16 residues.

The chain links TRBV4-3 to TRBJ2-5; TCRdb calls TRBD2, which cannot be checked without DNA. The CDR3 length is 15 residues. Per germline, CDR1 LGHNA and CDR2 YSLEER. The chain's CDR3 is CASSQEGLESETQYF.

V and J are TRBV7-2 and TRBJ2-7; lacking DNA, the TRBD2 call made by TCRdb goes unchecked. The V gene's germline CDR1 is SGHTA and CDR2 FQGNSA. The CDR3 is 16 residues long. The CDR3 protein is CASSFGLSSGTYEQYF.

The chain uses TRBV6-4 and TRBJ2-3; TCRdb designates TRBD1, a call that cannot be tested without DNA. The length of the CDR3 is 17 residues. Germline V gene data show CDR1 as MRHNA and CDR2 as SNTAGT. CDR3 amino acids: CASSPTDRGLITDTQYF.

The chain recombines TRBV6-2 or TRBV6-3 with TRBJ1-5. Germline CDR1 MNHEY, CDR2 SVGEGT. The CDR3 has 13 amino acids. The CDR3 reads CASSYDWNQPQHF.

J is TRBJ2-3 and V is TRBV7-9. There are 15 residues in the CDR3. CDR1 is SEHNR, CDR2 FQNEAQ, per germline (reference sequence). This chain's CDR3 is CASSLNGYSTDTQYF.